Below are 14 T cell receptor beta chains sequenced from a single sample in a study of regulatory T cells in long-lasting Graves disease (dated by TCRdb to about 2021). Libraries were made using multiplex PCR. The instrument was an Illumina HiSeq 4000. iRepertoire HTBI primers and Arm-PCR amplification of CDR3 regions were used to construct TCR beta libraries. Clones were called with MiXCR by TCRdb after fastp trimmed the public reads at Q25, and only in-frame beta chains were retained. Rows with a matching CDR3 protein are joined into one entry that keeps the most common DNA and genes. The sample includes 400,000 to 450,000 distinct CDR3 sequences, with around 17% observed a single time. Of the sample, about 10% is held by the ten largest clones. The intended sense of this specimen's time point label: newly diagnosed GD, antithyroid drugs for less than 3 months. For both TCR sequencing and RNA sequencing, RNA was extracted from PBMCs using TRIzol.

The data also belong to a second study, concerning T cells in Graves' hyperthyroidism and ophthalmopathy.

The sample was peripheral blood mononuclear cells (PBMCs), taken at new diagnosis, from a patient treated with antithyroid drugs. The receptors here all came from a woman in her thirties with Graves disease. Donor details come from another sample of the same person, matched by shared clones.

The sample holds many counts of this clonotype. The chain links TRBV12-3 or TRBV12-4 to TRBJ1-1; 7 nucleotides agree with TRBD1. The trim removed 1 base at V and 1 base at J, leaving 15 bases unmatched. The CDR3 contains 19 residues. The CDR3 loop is CASSLVSGTEATGNTEAFF. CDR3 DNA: TGTGCCAGCAGTTTAGTTTCGGGGACAGAGGCGACGGGGAACACTGAAGCTTTCTTT.

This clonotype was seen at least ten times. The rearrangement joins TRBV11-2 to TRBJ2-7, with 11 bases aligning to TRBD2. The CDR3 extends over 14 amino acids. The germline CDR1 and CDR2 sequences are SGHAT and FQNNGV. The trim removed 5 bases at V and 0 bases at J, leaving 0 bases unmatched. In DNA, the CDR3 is TGTGCCAGCAGCACTAGCGGGAGCTCCTACGAGCAGTACTTC. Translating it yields CASSTSGSSYEQYF.

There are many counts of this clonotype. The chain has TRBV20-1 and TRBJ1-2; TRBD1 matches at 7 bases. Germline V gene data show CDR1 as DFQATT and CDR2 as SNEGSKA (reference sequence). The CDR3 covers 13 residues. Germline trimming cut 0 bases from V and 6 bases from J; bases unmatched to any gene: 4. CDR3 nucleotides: TGCAGTGCTAGAGAAGCAACAGGGGATGGCTACACCTTC. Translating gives CSAREATGDGYTF.

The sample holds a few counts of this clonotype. As DNA, the CDR3 is TGTGCCAGTAGTATTCAGCCAGCCCGGGACACAGATACGCAGTATTTT. Amino acids: CASSIQPARDTDTQYF. V is TRBV19 and J is TRBJ2-3; D may be TRBD2 (5 bases). Germline lookup yields CDR1 LNHDA and CDR2 SQIVND (reference sequence). The CDR3 totals 16 residues. V shed 3 bases and J shed 2 bases, with 15 bases lying between them.

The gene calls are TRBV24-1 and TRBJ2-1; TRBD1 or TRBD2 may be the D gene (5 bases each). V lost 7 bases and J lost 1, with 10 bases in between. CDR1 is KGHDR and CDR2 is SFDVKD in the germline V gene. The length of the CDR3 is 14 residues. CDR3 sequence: CATSGTVSYNEQFF. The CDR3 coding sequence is TGTGCCACCAGCGGGACCGTGTCCTACAATGAGCAGTTCTTC.

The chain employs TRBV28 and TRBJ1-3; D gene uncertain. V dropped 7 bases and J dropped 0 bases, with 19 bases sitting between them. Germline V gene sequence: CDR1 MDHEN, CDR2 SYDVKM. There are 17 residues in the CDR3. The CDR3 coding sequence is TGTGCCAGCACCACTCACTCTGGAGGAAGCTCTGGAAACACCATATATTTT. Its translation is CASTTHSGGSSGNTIYF.

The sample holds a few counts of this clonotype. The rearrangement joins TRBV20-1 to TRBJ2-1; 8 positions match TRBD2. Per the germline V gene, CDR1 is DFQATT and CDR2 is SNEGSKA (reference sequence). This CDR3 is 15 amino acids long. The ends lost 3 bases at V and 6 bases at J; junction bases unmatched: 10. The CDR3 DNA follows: TGCAGTGCTAGTAGTGGGGGACTAGGGCGCAATGAGCAGTTCTTC. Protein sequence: CSASSGGLGRNEQFF.

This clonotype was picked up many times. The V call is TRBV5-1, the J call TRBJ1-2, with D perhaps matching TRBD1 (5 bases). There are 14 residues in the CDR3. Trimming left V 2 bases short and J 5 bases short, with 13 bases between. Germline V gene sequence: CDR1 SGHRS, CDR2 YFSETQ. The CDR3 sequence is CASSLQTASYGYTF. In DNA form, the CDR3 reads TGCGCCAGCAGCTTACAGACAGCCTCTTATGGCTACACCTTC.

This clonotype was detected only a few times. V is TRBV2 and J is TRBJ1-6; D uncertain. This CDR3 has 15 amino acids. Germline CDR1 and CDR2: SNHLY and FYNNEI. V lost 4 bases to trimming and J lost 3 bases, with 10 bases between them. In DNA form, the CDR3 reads TGTGCCAGCAGTGGTCATGCGATCTATAATTCACCCCTCCACTTT. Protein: CASSGHAIYNSPLHF. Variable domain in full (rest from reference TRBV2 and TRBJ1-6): EPEVTQTPSHQVTQMGQEVILRCVPISNHLYFYWYRQILGQKVEFLVSFYNNEISEKSEIFDDQFSVERPDGSNFTLKIRSTKLEDSAMYFCASSGHAIYNSPLHFGNGTRLTVT.

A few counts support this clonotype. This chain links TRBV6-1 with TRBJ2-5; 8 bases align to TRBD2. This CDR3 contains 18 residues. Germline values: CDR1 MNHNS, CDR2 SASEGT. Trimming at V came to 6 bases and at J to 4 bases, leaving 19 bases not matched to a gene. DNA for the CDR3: TGTGCCAGCAGCCGAAATCGGGGTAGTAGCGGGATTGGAGAGACCCAGTACTTC. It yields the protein CASSRNRGSSGIGETQYF.

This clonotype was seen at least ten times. This chain's CDR3 is CSVAGTGYGEQYF. The CDR3 bases are TGCAGCGTTGCCGGGACAGGGTATGGCGAGCAGTACTTC. The V call is TRBV29-1, the J call TRBJ2-7; 9 bases agree with TRBD1. The V gene end was trimmed by 4 bases and the J gene end by 6 bases; junction bases not matched to a gene: 7. The CDR3 runs 13 residues. Per the germline V gene, CDR1 is SQVTM and CDR2 is ANQGSEA.

For the CDR3, the DNA is TGTGCCAGCAGTTTATTCCCGACTAGCGGGAGGACCGGGGAGCTGTTTTTT. Translating gives CASSLFPTSGRTGELFF. V and J are TRBV28 and TRBJ2-2, with 13 bases lining up with TRBD2. There are 17 residues in the CDR3. J gave up 5 bases and V 1 base, and 4 bases lay outside the gene matches. Germline CDR1 is MDHEN and CDR2 is SYDVKM.

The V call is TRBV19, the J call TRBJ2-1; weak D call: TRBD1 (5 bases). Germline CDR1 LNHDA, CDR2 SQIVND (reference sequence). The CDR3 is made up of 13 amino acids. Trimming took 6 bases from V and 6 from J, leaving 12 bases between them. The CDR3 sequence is CASSPGWVNEQFF. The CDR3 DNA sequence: TGTGCCAGTAGCCCAGGGTGGGTCAATGAGCAGTTCTTC.

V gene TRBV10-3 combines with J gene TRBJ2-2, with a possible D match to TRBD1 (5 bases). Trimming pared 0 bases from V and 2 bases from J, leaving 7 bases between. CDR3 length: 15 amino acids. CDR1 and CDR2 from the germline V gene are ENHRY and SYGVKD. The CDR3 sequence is CAISESQGNTGELFF. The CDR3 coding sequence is TGTGCCATCAGTGAGTCGCAGGGTAACACCGGGGAGCTGTTTTTT.